These 20 T cell receptor beta chains share one sample of origin, sequenced in a study of shared clonotypes between healthy human individuals. Sequencing was performed with immunoSEQ multiplex PCR; in TCRdb, only in-frame clones are kept and a portion is missing. The sample yields some 2 million clones, roughly 94% seen once. Cells designated naive CD8 were CD45RO-negative and were positively selected for CCR7, with terminally differentiated effector memory CD45RA+ cells excluded. The sample was naive CD8+ T cells sorted from blood. These receptors were taken from a man aged 18 to 30 in good health.

The chain carries TRBV14 and TRBJ1-1; D is unresolved. In germline, CDR1 is SGHDN, CDR2 FVKESK. Between the trimmed V and J ends, which lost 2 bases and 9 bases, there was a span of 10 bases. The CDR3 totals 12 residues. The DNA of the CDR3 is TGTGCCAGCAGCCAAATTAATACGAAAGCTTTCTTT. Translated, it gives CASSQINTKAFF.

Worth noting for this clone: A much more abundant neighbour one base away suggests this may be a read error. Within the sample, other DNA sequences also encode this same CDR3. This chain connects TRBV11-2 to TRBJ2-7; tentatively, D is TRBD1 or TRBD2 (6 bases each). V dropped 1 base and J dropped 4 bases, with 8 bases sitting between them. This CDR3 is 13 amino acids long. CDR1 is SGHAT, CDR2 FQNNGV, per germline. The CDR3 DNA follows: TGTGCCAGCAGCTTAGGGAGGGGGTACGAGCAGTACTTC. Its translation is CASSLGRGYEQYF.

This rearrangement joins TRBV5-5 to TRBJ2-7; 8 bases agree with TRBD1. V shed 5 bases, J shed 5 bases, and the junction held 6 bases outside the gene matches. CDR3 length equals 13 residues. Germline CDR1 reads SGHKS; CDR2 reads YYEKEE (reference sequence). The CDR3: CASSIDRGHEQYF. DNA of the CDR3: TGTGCCAGCAGTATCGACAGGGGCCACGAGCAGTACTTC.

V gene TRBV11-3 combines with J gene TRBJ1-2; possible D gene TRBD1, 5 bases. The germline V gene has CDR1 SGHNT and CDR2 YENEEA. This CDR3 is 15 amino acids long. V lost 4 bases to trimming and J lost 5 bases, with 17 bases between them. The chain's CDR3 is CASSSCRQGGYGYTF. In nucleotides, the CDR3 is TGTGCCAGCAGCTCCTGCCGGCAGGGAGGATATGGCTACACCTTC.

This chain uses TRBV7-3 with TRBJ2-7, with D maybe TRBD1 (5 bases). V was shortened by 3 bases and J by 1 base, with 16 bases between the two germline ends. The CDR3 extends over 16 amino acids. Germline CDR1 reads SGHTA; CDR2 reads FQGTGA. CDR3 loop: CASSLGPTADSYEQYF. CDR3 DNA sequence: TGTGCCAGCAGCTTGGGCCCGACAGCTGATTCCTACGAGCAGTACTTC.

V gene TRBV2 combines with J gene TRBJ2-4, with D tentatively TRBD2 (6 bases). V shed 8 bases and J shed 7 bases, with 18 bases lying between them. The CDR3 is made up of 14 amino acids. In germline, CDR1 is SNHLY, CDR2 FYNNEI. The CDR3: CASGGSATGNIQYF. The CDR3 DNA is TGTGCCAGCGGAGGGAGCGCGACCGGGAACATTCAGTACTTC.

The V call is TRBV7-6, the J call TRBJ2-5, with 8 bases lining up with TRBD2. CDR3 length: 13 residues. Germline V gene data show CDR1 as SGHVS and CDR2 as FNYEAQ. The J segment lost 3 bases and the V segment lost 8 bases, leaving 5 bases of the junction unmatched. The CDR3 region is CASLGAGEETQYF. CDR3 bases: TGTGCCAGCCTCGGAGCGGGAGAAGAGACCCAGTACTTC.

The chain uses TRBV10-3 and TRBJ2-2; unclear D gene. The germline CDR1 and CDR2 sequences are ENHRY and SYGVKD. This CDR3 is 13 amino acids long. Trimming removed 3 bases at V and 0 bases at J, with 2 bases between. As DNA, the CDR3 is TGTGCCATCAGTGATACGAACACCGGGGAGCTGTTTTTT. It specifies CAISDTNTGELFF.

This sequence joins TRBV5-4 and TRBJ1-3; D gene unclear. Per germline, CDR1 SGHNT and CDR2 YYREEE (reference sequence). This CDR3 has 13 residues. V dropped 2 bases and J dropped 4 bases, with 7 bases sitting between them. The CDR3 sequence is CASSFLDGNTIYF. CDR3 DNA sequence: TGTGCCAGCAGCTTTCTGGACGGAAACACCATATATTTT.

For this clone: Different DNA sequences within this sample yield the same CDR3. This chain joins TRBV4-1 and TRBJ2-7; TRBD2 agrees at 12 bases. The CDR3 is 16 residues long. V gave up 1 base and J gave up 3 bases; unmatched junction bases: 4. Germline CDR1 is MGHRA and CDR2 is YSYEKL. The CDR3 nucleotides are TGCGCCAGCAGCCAAGTCAGACTAGCGGGGGTCTACGAGCAGTACTTC. Translated: CASSQVRLAGVYEQYF.

To note about this clone: The same CDR3 also results from other DNA sequences found in this sample. The chain employs TRBV13 and TRBJ1-3, with D unresolved. The CDR3 contains 14 residues. Per germline, CDR1 PRHDT and CDR2 FYEKMQ (reference sequence). The V and J ends lost 3 bases and 0 bases respectively, with 6 bases between them. The CDR3 DNA reads as TGTGCCAGCAGCTTTGGCACCTCTGGAAACACCATATATTTT. As protein: CASSFGTSGNTIYF. The variable domain in full, completed from reference TRBV13 and TRBJ1-3, reads AAGVIQSPRHLIKEKRETATLKCYPIPRHDTVYWYQQGPGQDPQFLISFYEKMQSDKGSIPDRFSAQQFSDYHSELNMSSLELGDSALYFCASSFGTSGNTIYFGEGSWLTVV.

CDR3 protein: CASSLLDYPYEQYF. The CDR3 DNA sequence: TGTGCCAGCAGCCTTTTGGACTACCCCTACGAGCAGTACTTC. This chain joins TRBV5-6 and TRBJ2-7; tentative D call: TRBD2 (6 bases). The V end lost 4 bases, the J end lost 2 bases, and 13 bases lay between the germline ends. The CDR3 loop spans 14 amino acids. Looked up from germline, CDR1 is SGHDT and CDR2 is YYEEEE.

This chain links TRBV7-8 with TRBJ2-5; a weak D match, TRBD1 (6 bases). Trimming pared 1 base from V and 3 bases from J, leaving 15 bases between. CDR3 length equals 16 residues. CDR1 is SGHVS and CDR2 is FQNEAQ in the germline V gene. The CDR3 here is CASSLEWTEMKETQYF. DNA for the CDR3: TGTGCCAGCAGCTTAGAATGGACAGAAATGAAAGAGACCCAGTACTTC.

The chain uses TRBV28 and TRBJ2-7; D unclear. The CDR3 runs to 13 residues. CDR1 is MDHEN, CDR2 SYDVKM, per germline. Between the trimmed V and J ends, which lost 5 bases and 4 bases, there was a span of 12 bases. CDR3 region: CASSLGYFYEQYF. For the CDR3, the DNA is TGTGCCAGCAGTCTGGGCTATTTTTACGAGCAGTACTTC.

This clone was seen only once. The rearrangement joins TRBV29-1 to TRBJ2-7; 10 positions agree with TRBD2. The CDR3 runs to 14 residues. CDR1 is SQVTM, CDR2 ANQGSEA, per germline. With V trimmed by 1 base and J by 3 bases, 3 bases remained unmatched. The CDR3 region is CSVEGTSGIYEQYF. The CDR3, as DNA: TGCAGCGTTGAAGGGACTAGCGGAATCTACGAGCAGTACTTC.

The genes are TRBV7-2 and TRBJ1-6; D is unresolved. This CDR3 is 16 amino acids long. Germline V lookup: CDR1 SGHTA, CDR2 FQGNSA. Between the trimmed V and J ends, which lost 8 bases and 9 bases, there was a span of 23 bases. The CDR3 region has the DNA TGTGCCAGCGGGGAGACTGAAGGCGCCTTCGGTTCACCCCTCCACTTT. Its protein is CASGETEGAFGSPLHF.

V usage is TRBV27 and J usage is TRBJ2-7, with no clear D. Per the germline V gene, CDR1 is MNHEY and CDR2 is SMNVEV (reference sequence). The CDR3 runs to 13 residues. V was clipped by 0 bases and J by 5 bases, with 8 bases between them. The CDR3 is CASSLSRVHEQYF. The CDR3, as DNA: TGTGCCAGCAGTTTATCGCGAGTCCACGAGCAGTACTTC.

The chain recombines TRBV6-6 with TRBJ1-5; D gene uncertain. With 5 bases removed from V and 8 bases from J, the gap between germline ends came to 19 bases. This CDR3 is 15 amino acids long. Germline-derived CDR1 and CDR2 are MNHNY and SVGAGI (reference sequence). In nucleotides, the CDR3 is TGTGCCAGCAGTCCATCCGGGAGGGAGGTTGAGCCCCAGCATTTT. This translates into CASSPSGREVEPQHF.

This chain uses TRBV15 with TRBJ1-1; the D gene is possibly TRBD1 (5 bases). The CDR3 is 13 residues long. V lost 6 bases and J 1 base, leaving 9 bases between the germline ends. Germline loops: CDR1 LNHNV, CDR2 YYDKDF (reference sequence). The CDR3 region is CATSLDRNTEAFF. The CDR3 region has the DNA TGTGCCACCAGTCTTGACAGGAACACTGAAGCTTTCTTT.

V is TRBV13 and J is TRBJ2-7; the match to TRBD1 covers 9 bases. Germline trimming cut 5 bases from V and 3 bases from J; bases unmatched to any gene: 2. The germline V gene has CDR1 PRHDT and CDR2 FYEKMQ (reference sequence). The CDR3 is 13 residues long. Here the CDR3 DNA reads TGTGCCAGCAGCACGGACAGGGGCTACGAGCAGTACTTC. Its protein product is CASSTDRGYEQYF.